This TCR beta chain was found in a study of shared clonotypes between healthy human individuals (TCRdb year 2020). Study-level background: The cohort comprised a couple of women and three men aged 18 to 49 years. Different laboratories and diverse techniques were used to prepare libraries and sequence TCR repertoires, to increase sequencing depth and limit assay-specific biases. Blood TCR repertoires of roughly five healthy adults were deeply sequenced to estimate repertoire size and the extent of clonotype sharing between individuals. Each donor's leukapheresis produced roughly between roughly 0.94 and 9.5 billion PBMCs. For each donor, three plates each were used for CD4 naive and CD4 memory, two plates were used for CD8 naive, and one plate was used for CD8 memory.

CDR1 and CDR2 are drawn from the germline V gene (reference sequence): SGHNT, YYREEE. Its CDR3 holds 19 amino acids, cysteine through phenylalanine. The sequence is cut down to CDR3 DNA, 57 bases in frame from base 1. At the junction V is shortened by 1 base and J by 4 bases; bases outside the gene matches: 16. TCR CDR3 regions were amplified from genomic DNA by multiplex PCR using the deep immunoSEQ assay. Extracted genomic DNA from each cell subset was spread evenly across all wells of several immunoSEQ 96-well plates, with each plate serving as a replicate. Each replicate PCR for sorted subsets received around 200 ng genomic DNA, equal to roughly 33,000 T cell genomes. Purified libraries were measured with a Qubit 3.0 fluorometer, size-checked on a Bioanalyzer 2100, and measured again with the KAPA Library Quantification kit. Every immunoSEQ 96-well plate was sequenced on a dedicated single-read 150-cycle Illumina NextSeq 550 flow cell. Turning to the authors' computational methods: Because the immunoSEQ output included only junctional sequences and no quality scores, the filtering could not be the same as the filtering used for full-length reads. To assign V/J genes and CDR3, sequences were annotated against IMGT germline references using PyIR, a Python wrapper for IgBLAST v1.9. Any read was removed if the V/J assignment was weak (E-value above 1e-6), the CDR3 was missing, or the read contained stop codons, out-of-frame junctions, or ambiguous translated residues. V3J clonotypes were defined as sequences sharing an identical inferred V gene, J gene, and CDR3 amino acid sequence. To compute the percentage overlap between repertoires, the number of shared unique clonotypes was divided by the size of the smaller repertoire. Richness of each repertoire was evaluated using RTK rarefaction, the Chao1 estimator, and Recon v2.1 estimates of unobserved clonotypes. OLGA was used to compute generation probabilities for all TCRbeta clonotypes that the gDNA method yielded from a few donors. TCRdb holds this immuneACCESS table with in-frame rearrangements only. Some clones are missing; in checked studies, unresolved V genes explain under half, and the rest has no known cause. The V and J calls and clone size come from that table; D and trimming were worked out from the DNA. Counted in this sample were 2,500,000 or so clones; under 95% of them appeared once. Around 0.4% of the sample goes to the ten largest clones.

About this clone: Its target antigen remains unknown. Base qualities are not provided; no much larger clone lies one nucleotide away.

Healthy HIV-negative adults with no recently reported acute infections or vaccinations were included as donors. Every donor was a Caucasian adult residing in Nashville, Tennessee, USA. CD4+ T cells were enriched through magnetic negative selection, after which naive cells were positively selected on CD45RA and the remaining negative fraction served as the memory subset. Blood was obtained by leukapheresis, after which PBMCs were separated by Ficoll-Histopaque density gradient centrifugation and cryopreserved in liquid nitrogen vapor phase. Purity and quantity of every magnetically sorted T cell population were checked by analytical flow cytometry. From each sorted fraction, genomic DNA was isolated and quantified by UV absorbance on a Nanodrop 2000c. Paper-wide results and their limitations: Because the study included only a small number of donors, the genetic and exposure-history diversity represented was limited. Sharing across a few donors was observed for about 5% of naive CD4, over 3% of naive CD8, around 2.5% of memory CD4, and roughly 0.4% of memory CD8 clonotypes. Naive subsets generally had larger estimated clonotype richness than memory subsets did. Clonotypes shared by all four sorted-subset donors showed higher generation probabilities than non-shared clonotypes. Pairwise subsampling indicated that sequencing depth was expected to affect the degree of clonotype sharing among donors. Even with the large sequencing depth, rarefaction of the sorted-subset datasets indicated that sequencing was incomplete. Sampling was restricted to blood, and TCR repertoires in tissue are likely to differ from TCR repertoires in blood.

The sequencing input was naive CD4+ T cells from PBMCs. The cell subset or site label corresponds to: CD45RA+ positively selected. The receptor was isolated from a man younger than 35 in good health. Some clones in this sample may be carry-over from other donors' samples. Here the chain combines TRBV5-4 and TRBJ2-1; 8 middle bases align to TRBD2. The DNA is TGTGCCAGCAGCTTGCGATCCGGTGGGACTAGAGCCTCATACAATGAGCAGTTCTTC. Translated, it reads CASSLRSGGTRASYNEQFF.